The sequence of this T cell receptor beta chain was determined in a study of blood T cells in healthy people across ages. Across the study: When template switching was applied, about one barcoded beta molecule was captured per two T cells.

V lost 7 bases and J lost 0, with 7 bases in between. The germline CDR1 and CDR2 sequences are ENHRY and SYGVKD. CDR3 length: 13 residues. Peripheral blood was drawn, around 9.3 milliliters per donor. Every sample gave at least 6 micrograms of total RNA when it was extracted. A sample-barcoded 5' primer and a J-beta primer mix were used in a second PCR of roughly 6 to 11 cycles. Sequencing yielded, for each sample, at least 3 million paired-end reads carrying CDR3. TCRdb itself ran the 5' RACE reads through MiXCR, one entry per CDR3 protein. The table shows approximately 1,700,000 distinct CDR3 sequences, with around 40% occurring only once.

Sequencing used blood. This TCR was sampled from a human donor in good health. The chain recombines TRBV10-3 with TRBJ1-3; D remains ambiguous. CDR3 loop: CAIMEDSGNTIYF. CDR3 nucleotide sequence: TGTGCCATCATGGAAGACTCTGGAAACACCATATATTTT.